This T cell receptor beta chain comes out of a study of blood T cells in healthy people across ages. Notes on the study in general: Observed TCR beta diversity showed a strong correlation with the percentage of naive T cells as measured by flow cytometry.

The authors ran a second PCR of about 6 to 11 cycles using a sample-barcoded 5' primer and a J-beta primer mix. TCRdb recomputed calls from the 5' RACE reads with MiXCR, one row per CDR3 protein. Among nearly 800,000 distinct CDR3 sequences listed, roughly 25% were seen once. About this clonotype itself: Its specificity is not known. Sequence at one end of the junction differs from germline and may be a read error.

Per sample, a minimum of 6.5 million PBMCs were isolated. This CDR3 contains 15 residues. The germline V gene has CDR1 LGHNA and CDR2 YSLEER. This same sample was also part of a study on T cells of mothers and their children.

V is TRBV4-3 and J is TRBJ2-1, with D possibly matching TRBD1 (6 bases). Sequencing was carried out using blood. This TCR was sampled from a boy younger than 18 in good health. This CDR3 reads CAGSQDTGRYNEQFF. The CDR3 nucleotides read TGCGCCGGCAGCCAAGATACAGGGAGATACAATGAGCAGTTCTTC.